The sequence of this T cell receptor beta chain was determined in a study of CD8 T cells in ankylosing spondylitis. This CDR3 contains 13 residues. Germline V gives CDR1 MNHEY, CDR2 SVGEGT. After removal of 6 bases from V and 3 bases from J, the junction contained 4 bases not matched to a gene. This clonotype was picked up a small number of times. One entry per CDR3 protein, called by TCRdb with MiXCR from the 5' RACE reads. The sample has under 200,000 distinct CDR3 sequences; just over 9.5% are singletons. This receptor was taken from a female donor with ankylosing spondylitis or in good health (not recorded which). Sequenced sample: blood, either unsorted or a sorted T cell fraction (not recorded which). The rearrangement joins TRBV6-2 or TRBV6-3 to TRBJ2-7, with TRBD2 matching over 8 bases. As DNA, the CDR3 is TGTGCCAGCAGCTATCGGGAGGGCTACGAGCAGTACTTC. Amino acid sequence: CASSYREGYEQYF.